A selection of T cell receptor beta chains follows, all from one sample in a study of T cell changes during pregnancy in multiple sclerosis. The method was immunoSEQ multiplex PCR; TCRdb's version includes in-frame clones alone and lacks a portion of them. The sample comprises about 42,000 clones, about 85% of which are singletons, and about 0.64% rests with the top ten. The specimen was CD4+ T cells from peripheral blood mononuclear cells, collected before pregnancy. These receptors originate from a female donor with multiple sclerosis, enrolled in a pregnancy study. Each CDR3 is given with its conserved first and last residue. A D gene is named only where the DNA matches it firmly. Not all rows give a size; the values are once, few, many and, for expanded clones, a class.

J gene	clone size	D gene	V gene	CDR3 DNA	CDR3 protein
TRBJ1-1	NA	NA	TRBV5-1	TGCGCCAGCAGCTTGGCTGGGAGCACTGAAGCTTTCTTT	CASSLAGSTEAFF
TRBJ2-7	NA	TRBD2	TRBV9	TGTGCCAGCAGCGTATCCACCGGGTTAGCGGGGGGGCCCCACGAGCAGTACTTC	CASSVSTGLAGGPHEQYF
TRBJ2-2	NA	NA	TRBV6-5	TGTGCCAGCAGTTTTCGGACAGACCTCACCGGGGAGCTGTTTTTT	CASSFRTDLTGELFF
TRBJ1-1	NA	TRBD1	TRBV12-5	TGTGCTAGTGGTTTGTCAGGACAGGCGGACACTGAAGCTTTCTTT	CASGLSGQADTEAFF
TRBJ1-4	NA	NA	TRBV4-3	TGCGCCAGCAGCCAAGAATGGCGGGGAAAAGGCGCTAATGAAAAACTGTTTTTT	CASSQEWRGKGANEKLFF
TRBJ2-1	NA	TRBD2	TRBV18	TGTGCCAGCTCCCCAACATCAGCAAGCGGGAAAGCTAATGAGCAGTTCTTC	CASSPTSASGKANEQFF
TRBJ1-4	NA	NA	TRBV6-5	TGTGCCAGCAGTTACTCCTCAACTAATGAAAAACTGTTTTTT	CASSYSSTNEKLFF
TRBJ2-1	NA	TRBD2	TRBV30	TGTGCCGGTACTGGCGGGAGTAGCCACAATGAGCAGTTCTTC	CAGTGGSSHNEQFF
TRBJ2-1	NA	NA	TRBV6-5	TGTGCCAGCAGTACCCAGGGGCTCGGTGAGCAGTTCTTC	CASSTQGLGEQFF
TRBJ1-3	NA	NA	TRBV5-1	TGCGCCAGCAGCTTGGGTGTCGGCTCTGGAAACACCATATATTTT	CASSLGVGSGNTIYF
TRBJ1-1	once	NA	TRBV7-9	TGTGCCAGCAGCCGAGCGAGGGAAATGAACACTGAAGCTTTCTTT	CASSRAREMNTEAFF
TRBJ2-7	NA	TRBD2	TRBV28	TGTGCCAGCAGTTTCATGACTAGCGGGAGGCCCTCATTTTCCTACGAGCAGTACTTC	CASSFMTSGRPSFSYEQYF
TRBJ1-1	NA	TRBD1	TRBV6-1	TGTGCCAGCAGTGAGACAGGGGCGAAGACTGAAGCTTTCTTT	CASSETGAKTEAFF
TRBJ2-5	NA	TRBD2	TRBV19	TGTGCCAGTAGGACGGGGGGGCCTGGGGAGACCCAGTACTTC	CASRTGGPGETQYF
TRBJ1-2	few	NA	TRBV28	TGTGCCAGCAGTTTCCAGGACTATGGCTACACCTTC	CASSFQDYGYTF
TRBJ2-6	NA	NA	TRBV7-8	TGTGCCAGCAGCTTAAGCGGGTTTTTGGCGTCTGGGGCCAACGTCCTGACTTTC	CASSLSGFLASGANVLTF
TRBJ1-2	NA	NA	TRBV18	TGTGCCAGCTCACCGACGGAACAGGGATTCAGCTATGGCTACACCTTC	CASSPTEQGFSYGYTF
TRBJ1-5	NA	NA	TRBV19	TGTGCCAGTACCTCGAATGCGGGCAATCAGCCCCAGCATTTT	CASTSNAGNQPQHF
TRBJ2-2	NA	NA	TRBV27	TGTGCCAGCAGTTTACGGTCCGGGGGCACCGGGGAGCTGTTTTTT	CASSLRSGGTGELFF
TRBJ2-3	once	NA	TRBV25-1	TGTGCCAGCAGTGAGAGACGGGGCACAGATACGCAGTATTTT	CASSERRGTDTQYF
TRBJ2-1	NA	NA	TRBV30	TGTGCCTGGACTCGGGGTGGCCACGAGCAGTTCTTC	CAWTRGGHEQFF
TRBJ1-2	NA	NA	TRBV19	TGTGCCAGTAGTATTCGACAGCGCTATGGCTACACCTTC	CASSIRQRYGYTF
TRBJ2-1	NA	TRBD2	TRBV30	TGTGCCTGGAGTGTAAGGCTAGCGGGGGGCAATGAGCAGTTCTTC	CAWSVRLAGGNEQFF
TRBJ2-2	NA	NA	TRBV6-5	TGTGCCAGCAGTTACGGCCTACTAAGGAACACCGGGGAGCTGTTTTTT	CASSYGLLRNTGELFF
TRBJ1-1	NA	NA	TRBV14	TGTGCCAGCAGCCAGACTTGGATGTACCAACCGGGGGGAGCTTTCTTT	CASSQTWMYQPGGAFF
TRBJ2-5	NA	TRBD2	TRBV5-4	TGTGCCAGCAGCTTTGCGGGGGGAATGACGGAGACCCAGTACTTC	CASSFAGGMTETQYF
TRBJ1-1	once	NA	TRBV6-1	TGTGCCAGCAGTGAACAGGGATCGAACACTGAAGCTTTCTTT	CASSEQGSNTEAFF
TRBJ2-7	NA	NA	TRBV11-2	TGTGCCAGCAGCGGGGAGAGCTACGAGCAGTACTTC	CASSGESYEQYF
TRBJ1-2	once	NA	TRBV4-3	TGCGCCAGCAGCCAAGAGGGGGGTGGTGGCTACACCTTC	CASSQEGGGGYTF
TRBJ2-7	NA	NA	TRBV28	TGTGCCAGCAGCACCCAGGGCTACGAGCAGTACTTC	CASSTQGYEQYF
TRBJ2-7	once	NA	TRBV6-5	TGTGCCAGCAGTTACGCGGGATACGAGCAGTACTTC	CASSYAGYEQYF
TRBJ2-2	NA	TRBD1	TRBV10-3	TGTGCCACCAGAGTCCAGGGGGCCCCCGGGGAGCTGTTTTTT	CATRVQGAPGELFF
TRBJ1-2	few	TRBD1	TRBV19	TGTGCCAGTAGTATCGGAACCGGGACAGACTATGGCTACACCTTC	CASSIGTGTDYGYTF
TRBJ1-1	few	TRBD1	TRBV2	TGTGCCAGCAGGGGACAGCAGAACACTGAAGCTTTCTTT	CASRGQQNTEAFF
TRBJ1-5	NA	TRBD1	TRBV7-2	TGTGCCAGCAGCTTAGGTAGCAGGGGGATCATCAATCAGCCCCAGCATTTT	CASSLGSRGIINQPQHF
TRBJ1-2	NA	NA	TRBV7-2	TGTGCCAGCAGCTTCGACCTCGGAGGGGCGGATGGCTACACCTTC	CASSFDLGGADGYTF
TRBJ2-5	once	TRBD1	TRBV5-1	TGCGCCAGCAGCTTGGGACAGGGGTGGGAGACCCAGTACTTC	CASSLGQGWETQYF
TRBJ1-5	NA	NA	TRBV6-5	TGTGCCAGCAGTTACTCTCCGAATCAGCCCCAGCATTTT	CASSYSPNQPQHF
TRBJ2-3	few	TRBD1	TRBV10-3	TGTGCCACCCGGGACAGCAACACAGATACGCAGTATTTT	CATRDSNTDTQYF
TRBJ1-2	NA	TRBD1	TRBV6-1	TGTGCCAGCAGTGAAACGACAGGGGGCCGTATAGGCTACACCTTC	CASSETTGGRIGYTF
TRBJ2-3	NA	NA	TRBV5-4	TGTGCCAGCAGCTCCCGGCAGGGTAGCACAGATACGCAGTATTTT	CASSSRQGSTDTQYF
TRBJ2-5	NA	NA	TRBV10-1	TGCGCCAGCAGCCCCAGACCGGGATCAGAGACCCAGTACTTC	CASSPRPGSETQYF
TRBJ2-3	NA	TRBD2	TRBV25-1	TGTGCCAGCAGTGAAGGCCCTTGGGGGGGGAAAGATACGCAGTATTTT	CASSEGPWGGKDTQYF
TRBJ2-2	NA	NA	TRBV19	TGTGCCATCTCACCCCGGGGATTCCGGCTCACCGGGGAGCTGTTTTTT	CAISPRGFRLTGELFF
TRBJ2-4	NA	TRBD1	TRBV7-2	TGTGCCAGCAGCTTAGGGACAGGGGTGCGCATTCAGTACTTC	CASSLGTGVRIQYF
TRBJ2-7	once	TRBD2	TRBV10-1	TGCGCCAGCAGTGAGAGACTAGCGGGGGACTACGAGCAGTACTTC	CASSERLAGDYEQYF
TRBJ2-2	NA	NA	TRBV12-5	TGTGCTAGTGGTTTGGTTCGGTATCCGAACACCGGGGAGCTGTTTTTT	CASGLVRYPNTGELFF
TRBJ2-7	NA	NA	TRBV9	TGTGCCAGCAGCCCACGGGACACAAGCTCCTACGAGCAGTACTTC	CASSPRDTSSYEQYF